Described below is a single TCR beta chain sequence and its context. Measured with immunoSEQ multiplex PCR; TCRdb has only the in-frame clones, and not every one. There are tens of thousands of clones in the sample; roughly 90% occur only once, and over 12% lies in the top ten. This entry comes from a study of control samples from healthy donors and cancer patients. Material for sequencing was PBMCs. This receptor was obtained from a man between 60 and 75 years old with head and neck cancer.

The DNA for the CDR3 is TGTGCCAGCAGTTCCACTAGCGGGGGTATCGAGCAGTACTTC. Protein product: CASSSTSGGIEQYF. This chain uses TRBV6-5 with TRBJ2-7; 11 bases match TRBD2. V was clipped by 4 bases and J by 6 bases; unmatched bases: 5. This CDR3 has 14 residues. Per germline, CDR1 MNHEY and CDR2 SVGAGI.